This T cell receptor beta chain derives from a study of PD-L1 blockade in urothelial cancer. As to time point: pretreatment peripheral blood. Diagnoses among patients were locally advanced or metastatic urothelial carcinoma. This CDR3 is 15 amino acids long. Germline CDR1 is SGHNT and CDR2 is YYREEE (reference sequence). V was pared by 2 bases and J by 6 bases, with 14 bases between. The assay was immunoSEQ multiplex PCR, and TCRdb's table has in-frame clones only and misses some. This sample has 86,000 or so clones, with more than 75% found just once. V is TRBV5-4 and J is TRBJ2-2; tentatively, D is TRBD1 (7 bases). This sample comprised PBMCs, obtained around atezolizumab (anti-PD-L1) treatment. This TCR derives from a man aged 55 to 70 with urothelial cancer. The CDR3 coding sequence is TGTGCCAGCAGCTTTACCGCAGGGGGGCCCGGGGAGCTGTTTTTT. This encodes CASSFTAGGPGELFF.